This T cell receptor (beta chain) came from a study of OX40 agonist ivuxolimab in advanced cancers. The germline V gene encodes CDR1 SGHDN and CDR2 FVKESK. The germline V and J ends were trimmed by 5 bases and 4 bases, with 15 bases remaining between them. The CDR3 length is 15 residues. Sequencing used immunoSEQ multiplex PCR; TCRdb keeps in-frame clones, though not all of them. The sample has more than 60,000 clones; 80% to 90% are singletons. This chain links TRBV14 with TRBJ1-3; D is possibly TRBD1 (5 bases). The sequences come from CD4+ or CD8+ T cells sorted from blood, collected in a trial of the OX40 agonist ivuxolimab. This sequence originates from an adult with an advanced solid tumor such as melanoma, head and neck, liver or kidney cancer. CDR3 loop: CASSYSHGAGNTIYF. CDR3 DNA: TGTGCCAGCAGCTATTCACACGGGGCCGGAAACACCATATATTTT.